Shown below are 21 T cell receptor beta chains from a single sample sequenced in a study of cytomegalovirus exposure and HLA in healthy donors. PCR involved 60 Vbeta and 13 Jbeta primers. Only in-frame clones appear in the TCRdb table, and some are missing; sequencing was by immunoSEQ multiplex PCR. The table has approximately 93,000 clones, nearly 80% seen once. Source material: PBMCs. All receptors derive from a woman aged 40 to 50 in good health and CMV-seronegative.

The CDR3, as DNA: TGCGCCAGCAGCTTGGTGGCTAGCGGGAAGGAGACCCAGTACTTC. It is translated as CASSLVASGKETQYF. This sequence joins TRBV5-1 and TRBJ2-5, with 9 nucleotides matching TRBD2. The V gene's germline CDR1 is SGHRS and CDR2 YFSETQ. This CDR3 region has 15 residues. Trimming took 0 bases from V and 5 from J; bases not matched to a gene: 5.

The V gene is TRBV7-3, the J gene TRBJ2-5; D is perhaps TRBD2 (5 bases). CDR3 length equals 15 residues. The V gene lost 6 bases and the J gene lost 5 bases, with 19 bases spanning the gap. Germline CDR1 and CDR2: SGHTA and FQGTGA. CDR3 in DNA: TGTGCCAGCAGTTTAGACGGACTGTCGAAGGAGACCCAGTACTTC. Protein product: CASSLDGLSKETQYF.

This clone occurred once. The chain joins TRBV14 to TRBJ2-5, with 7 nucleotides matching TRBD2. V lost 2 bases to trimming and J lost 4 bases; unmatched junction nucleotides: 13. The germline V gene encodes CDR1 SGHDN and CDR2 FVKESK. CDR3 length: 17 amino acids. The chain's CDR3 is CASSQLWGGVIRETQYF. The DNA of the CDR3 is TGTGCCAGCAGCCAACTGTGGGGAGGGGTCATCAGAGAGACCCAGTACTTC.

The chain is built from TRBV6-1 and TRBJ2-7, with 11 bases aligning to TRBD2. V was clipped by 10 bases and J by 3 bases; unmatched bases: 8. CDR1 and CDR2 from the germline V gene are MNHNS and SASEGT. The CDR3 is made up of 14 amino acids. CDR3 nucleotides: TGTGCCACCCTGGCCGGGACTAGCGGCTACGAGCAGTACTTC. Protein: CATLAGTSGYEQYF.

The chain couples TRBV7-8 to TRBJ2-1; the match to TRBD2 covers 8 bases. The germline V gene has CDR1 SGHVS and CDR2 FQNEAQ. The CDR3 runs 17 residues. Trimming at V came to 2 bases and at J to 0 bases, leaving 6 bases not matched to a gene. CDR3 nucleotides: TGTGCCAGCAGCTTACTCAGCGGGAGATTCTCCTACAATGAGCAGTTCTTC. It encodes CASSLLSGRFSYNEQFF.

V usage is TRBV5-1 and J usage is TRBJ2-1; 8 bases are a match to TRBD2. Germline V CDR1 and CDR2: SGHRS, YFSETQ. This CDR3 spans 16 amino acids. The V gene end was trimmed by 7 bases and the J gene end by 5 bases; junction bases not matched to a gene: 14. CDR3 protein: CASGGGTGGPHNEQFF. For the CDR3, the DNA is TGCGCCAGCGGAGGGGGGACGGGAGGGCCCCACAATGAGCAGTTCTTC.

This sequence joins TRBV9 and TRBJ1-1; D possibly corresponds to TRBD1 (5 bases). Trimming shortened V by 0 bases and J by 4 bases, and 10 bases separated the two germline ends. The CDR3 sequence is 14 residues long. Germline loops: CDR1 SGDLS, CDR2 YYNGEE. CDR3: CASSVGPGLTEAFF. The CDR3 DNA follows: TGTGCCAGCAGCGTAGGCCCAGGGCTCACTGAAGCTTTCTTT.

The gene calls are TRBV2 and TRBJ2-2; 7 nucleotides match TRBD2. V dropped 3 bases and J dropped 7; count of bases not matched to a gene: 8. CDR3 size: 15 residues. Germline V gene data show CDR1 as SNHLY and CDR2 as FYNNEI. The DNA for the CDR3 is TGTGCCAGCAGTGAGGCTGGCGGGAGTCTCGGGGAGCTGTTTTTT. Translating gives CASSEAGGSLGELFF.

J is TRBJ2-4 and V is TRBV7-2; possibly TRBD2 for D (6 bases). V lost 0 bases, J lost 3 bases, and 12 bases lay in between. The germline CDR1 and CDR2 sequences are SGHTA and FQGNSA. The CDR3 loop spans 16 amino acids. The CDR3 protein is CASSLASGNNKNIQYF. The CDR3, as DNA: TGTGCCAGCAGCTTAGCTAGCGGAAATAACAAAAACATTCAGTACTTC.

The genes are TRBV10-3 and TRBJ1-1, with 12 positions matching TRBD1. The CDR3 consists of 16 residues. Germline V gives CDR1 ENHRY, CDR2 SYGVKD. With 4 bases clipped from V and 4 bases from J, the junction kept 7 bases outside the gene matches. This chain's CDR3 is CAISGGQGATRTEAFF. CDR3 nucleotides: TGTGCCATCAGTGGGGGACAGGGGGCAACTCGCACTGAAGCTTTCTTT.

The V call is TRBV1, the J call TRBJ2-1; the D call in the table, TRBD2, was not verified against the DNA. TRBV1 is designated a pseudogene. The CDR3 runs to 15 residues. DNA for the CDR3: TGCACCAGCAGCCAAGACACGGGAGGGAACAATGAGCAGTTCTTC. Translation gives CTSSQDTGGNNEQFF.

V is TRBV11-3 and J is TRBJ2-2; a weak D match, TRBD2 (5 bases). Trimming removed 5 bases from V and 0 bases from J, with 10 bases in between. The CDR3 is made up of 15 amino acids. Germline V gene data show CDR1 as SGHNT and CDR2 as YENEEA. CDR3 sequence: CASSHRGPNTGELFF. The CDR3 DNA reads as TGTGCCAGCAGCCACCGGGGTCCGAACACCGGGGAGCTGTTTTTT.

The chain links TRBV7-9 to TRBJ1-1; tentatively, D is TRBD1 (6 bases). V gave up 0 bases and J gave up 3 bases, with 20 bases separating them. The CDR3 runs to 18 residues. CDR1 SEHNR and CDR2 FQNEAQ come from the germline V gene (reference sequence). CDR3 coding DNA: TGTGCCAGCAGCTTAGCGGGGGCAGGGAAGACTCAGTACACTGAAGCTTTCTTT. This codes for CASSLAGAGKTQYTEAFF.

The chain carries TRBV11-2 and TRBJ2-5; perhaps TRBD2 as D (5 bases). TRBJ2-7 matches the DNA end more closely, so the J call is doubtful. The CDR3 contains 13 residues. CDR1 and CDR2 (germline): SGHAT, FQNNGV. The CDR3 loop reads CASSPTRGGEQYF. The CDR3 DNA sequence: TGTGCCAGCAGCCCAACTAGAGGCGGCGAGCAGTACTTC.

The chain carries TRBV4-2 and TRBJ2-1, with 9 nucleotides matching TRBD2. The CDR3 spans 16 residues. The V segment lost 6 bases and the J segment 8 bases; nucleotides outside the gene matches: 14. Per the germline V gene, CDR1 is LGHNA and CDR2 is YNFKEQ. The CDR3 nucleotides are TGTGCCAGCAGGGATTCCGGGACTAGCAGAAGAGATGAGCAGTTCTTC. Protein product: CASRDSGTSRRDEQFF.

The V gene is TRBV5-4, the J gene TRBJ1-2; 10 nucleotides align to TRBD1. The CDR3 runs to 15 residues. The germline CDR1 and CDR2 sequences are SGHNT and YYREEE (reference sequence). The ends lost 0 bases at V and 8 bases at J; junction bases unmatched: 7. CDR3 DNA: TGTGCCAGCAGCTTGGGCGGGACAGGGGTCCGCGGCTACACCTTC. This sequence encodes CASSLGGTGVRGYTF.

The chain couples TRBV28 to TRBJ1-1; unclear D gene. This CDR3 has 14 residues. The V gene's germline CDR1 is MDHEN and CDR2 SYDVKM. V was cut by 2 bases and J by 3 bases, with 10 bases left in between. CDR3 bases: TGTGCCAGCAGTTTACACGGGAAGGACACTGAAGCTTTCTTT. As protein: CASSLHGKDTEAFF.

The CDR3 sequence: CASSSPGTAYEQYF. The CDR3 DNA is TGTGCCAGCAGTTCTCCCGGGACAGCCTACGAGCAGTACTTC. The chain employs TRBV28 and TRBJ2-7, with 7 nucleotides matching TRBD1. The J segment lost 2 bases and the V segment lost 4 bases, leaving 5 bases of the junction unmatched. The CDR3 loop spans 14 amino acids. Germline values: CDR1 MDHEN, CDR2 SYDVKM.

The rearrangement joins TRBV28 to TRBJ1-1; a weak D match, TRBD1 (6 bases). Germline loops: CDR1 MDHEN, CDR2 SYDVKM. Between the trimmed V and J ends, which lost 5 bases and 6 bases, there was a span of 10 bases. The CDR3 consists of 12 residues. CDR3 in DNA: TGTGCCAGCAGTGGACAGATTGCTGAAGCTTTCTTT. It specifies CASSGQIAEAFF.

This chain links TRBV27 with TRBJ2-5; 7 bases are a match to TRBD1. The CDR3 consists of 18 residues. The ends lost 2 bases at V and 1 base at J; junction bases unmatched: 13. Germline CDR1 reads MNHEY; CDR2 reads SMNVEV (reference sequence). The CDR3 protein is CASSLKGGARKSQETQYF. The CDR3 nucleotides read TGTGCCAGCAGTTTAAAAGGGGGCGCGCGAAAATCCCAAGAGACCCAGTACTTC.

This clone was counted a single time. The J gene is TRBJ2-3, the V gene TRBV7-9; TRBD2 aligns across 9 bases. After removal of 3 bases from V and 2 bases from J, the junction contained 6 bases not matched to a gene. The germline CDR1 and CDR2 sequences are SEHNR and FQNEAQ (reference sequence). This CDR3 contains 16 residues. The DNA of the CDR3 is TGTGCCAGCAGCTTGGGTTCTAGCGGGGACACAGATACGCAGTATTTT. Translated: CASSLGSSGDTDTQYF.